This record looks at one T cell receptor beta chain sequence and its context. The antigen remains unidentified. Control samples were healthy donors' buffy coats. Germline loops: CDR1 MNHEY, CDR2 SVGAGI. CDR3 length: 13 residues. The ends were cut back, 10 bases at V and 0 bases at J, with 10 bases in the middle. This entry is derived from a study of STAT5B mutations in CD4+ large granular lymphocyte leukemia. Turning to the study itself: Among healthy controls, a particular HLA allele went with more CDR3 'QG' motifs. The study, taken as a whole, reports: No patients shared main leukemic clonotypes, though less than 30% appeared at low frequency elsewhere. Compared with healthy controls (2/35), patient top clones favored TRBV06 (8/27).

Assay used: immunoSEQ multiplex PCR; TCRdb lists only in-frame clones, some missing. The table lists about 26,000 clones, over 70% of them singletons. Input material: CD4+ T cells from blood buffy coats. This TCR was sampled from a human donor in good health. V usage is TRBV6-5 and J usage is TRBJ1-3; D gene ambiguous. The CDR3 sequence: CATRRVSGNTIYF. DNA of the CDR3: TGTGCCACTAGGAGGGTCTCTGGAAACACCATATATTTT.